The TCR beta chain described here comes from a study of blood T cell repertoires in COVID-19. Looking at the study overall: There were acute and convalescent COVID-19 samples, and they came from the United States, Italy and Spain. The cDNA or gDNA used as material had been derived from T cells, B-cell-depleted T cells, or PBMCs.

This clone was counted a single time. Sequencing was performed with immunoSEQ multiplex PCR; in TCRdb, only in-frame clones are kept and a portion is missing. This table holds over 150,000 clones, 90% found once. CDR3 length: 15 residues. With 0 bases removed from V and 3 bases from J, the gap between germline ends came to 11 bases. Germline V gives CDR1 KGHDR, CDR2 SFDVKD. The V gene is TRBV24-1, the J gene TRBJ2-7; tentatively, D is TRBD1 (7 bases). Source material: peripheral blood. The TCR sequence derives from a man aged 50-60 years with acute or convalescent COVID-19. The CDR3 DNA sequence: TGTGCCACCAGTGATTTGTCGCAGGGGGGCTACGAGCAGTACGTC. It is translated as CATSDLSQGGYEQYV.